The rows below give T cell receptor beta chains drawn from one sample of a study of metastatic and nonmetastatic thyroid tumors. TCRdb re-clonotyped the PCR reads through MiXCR. The sample shows roughly 65,000 clones, 12% to 15% of them seen only once. The source material was blood. These receptors all stem from a male donor with papillary thyroid cancer or a benign thyroid nodule (not recorded which). Some clones in this sample may be carry-over from other donors' samples. Both conserved end residues are part of each CDR3. The order of the fields is J gene, clone size, D gene, V gene, CDR3 DNA, CDR3 protein. D genes are given only for firm matches. A clone size is listed for some rows: how often the clone was seen (once, few, many), or a class if it is expanded.

>TRBJ1-2|many|.|TRBV18
TGTGCCAGCTCACCTACGGGTTCCAACTATGGCTACACCTTC
CASSPTGSNYGYTF
>TRBJ2-1|few|.|TRBV19
TGTGCCAGTAGTCTGCGACAGTGGAGATCCAATGAGCAGTTCTTC
CASSLRQWRSNEQFF
>TRBJ2-1|few|TRBD1|TRBV5-6
TGTGCCAGCAGGATAACAGGGGGCCCGCTATACAATGAGCAGTTCTTC
CASRITGGPLYNEQFF
>TRBJ2-1|many|.|TRBV4-1
TGCGCCAGCAGCCAAGATGATGGTAGACTAGAATTCGGCAATGAGCAGTTCTTC
CASSQDDGRLEFGNEQFF
>TRBJ2-2|many|TRBD1|TRBV6-1
TGTGCCAGCAGGGACCGGGACAGGGGCCTCACCGGGGAGCTGTTTTTT
CASRDRDRGLTGELFF
>TRBJ2-5|many|.|TRBV12-3/TRBV12-4
TGTGCCAGCAGTTTTGGCAGAAACCAAGAGACCCAGTACTTC
CASSFGRNQETQYF
>TRBJ2-7|many|TRBD1|TRBV20-1
TGCAGTGCTAGCAGGGGCGGGACAGGGAGCCGCGAGCAGTACTTC
CSASRGGTGSREQYF
>TRBJ2-7|many|TRBD2|TRBV6-4
TGTGCCATGGAAACGGGACTAGCGGGAGGGCCCGGATCCTACGAGCAGTACTTC
CAMETGLAGGPGSYEQYF
>TRBJ2-1|many|.|TRBV5-6
TGTGCCAGCAGCTCTAGGGGGAATGAGCAGTTCTTC
CASSSRGNEQFF
>TRBJ2-5|many|.|TRBV11-2
TGTGCCAGCAGCTTAGATCAGGCCACAGGGACCCAGTACTTC
CASSLDQATGTQYF
>TRBJ1-6|once|TRBD1|TRBV4-1
TGCGCCAGCAGCCAAGAGGGACAGGGGCTTCATAATTCACCCCTCCACTTT
CASSQEGQGLHNSPLHF
>TRBJ2-7|many|TRBD2|TRBV7-2
TGTGCCAGCAGCTTAAGCGGGACTTCCCCCTACGAGCAGTACTTC
CASSLSGTSPYEQYF
>TRBJ2-5|many|.|TRBV20-1
TGCAGTGCTAGAGATTTTGGAATCCGTGCTAGCCGGGAGACCCAGTACTTC
CSARDFGIRASRETQYF
>TRBJ1-5|once|.|TRBV19
TGTGCCAGTACCGAATCCTCAGGGATTGATGTCCCCCCAGATCAGCCCCAGCATTTT
CASTESSGIDVPPDQPQHF
>TRBJ2-1|.|.|TRBV11-3
TGTGCCAGCAGCCTTGCTACGGGTACCTACAATGAGCAGTTCTTC
CASSLATGTYNEQFF
>TRBJ1-1|many|.|TRBV27
TGTGCCAGCAGTCCACGGGGCCTCATGAACACTGAAGCTTTCTTT
CASSPRGLMNTEAFF
>TRBJ2-7|.|.|TRBV7-8
TGTGCCAGCAGCTCGGGGGCGGGAGCGAGCTCCTACGAGCAGTGCTTC
CASSSGAGASSYEQCF
>TRBJ2-7|.|.|TRBV12-3/TRBV12-4
TGTGCCAGCAGTTTGTCAGGAAAGAGCTCCTACGAGCAGTACTTC
CASSLSGKSSYEQYF
>TRBJ2-7|few|.|TRBV20-1
TGCAGTGCTAGAGACAGGGAATACGAGCAGTACTTC
CSARDREYEQYF
>TRBJ1-1|few|.|TRBV3-1
TGTGCCAGCAGCCAAGCTGGTGGGGCAACCGCACTCAACACTGAAGCTTTCTTT
CASSQAGGATALNTEAFF
>TRBJ1-5|many|.|TRBV7-8
TGTGCCAGCAGCTTAGTAGGTAGCAATCAGCCCCAGCATTTT
CASSLVGSNQPQHF
>TRBJ1-4|many|.|TRBV7-3
TGTGCCAGCAGCTTAGATGTTAGGACAGCCAGGGGAGTTGAAAAACTGTTTTTT
CASSLDVRTARGVEKLFF
>TRBJ2-1|.|TRBD2|TRBV10-3
TGTGCCATCAGTGAGTGGACTAGCTGGAGGTGGGAGCAGTTCTTC
CAISEWTSWRWEQFF
>TRBJ1-4|many|TRBD1|TRBV9
TGTGCCAGCAGCGTAGGGGACAGGGGGAAACTGTTTTTT
CASSVGDRGKLFF
>TRBJ1-6|many|.|TRBV3-1
TGTGCCAGCAGCCCCGGGGTTGGGGCCCTCCACTTT
CASSPGVGALHF
>TRBJ1-2|many|.|TRBV6-1
TGTGCCAGCAGCCAGGCGGACAGCTATGGCTACACCTTC
CASSQADSYGYTF
>TRBJ2-7|.|.|TRBV7-2
TGTGCCAGCAGCCAAGGAGGGATCTCCTACGAGCAGTACTTC
CASSQGGISYEQYF
>TRBJ2-1|many|.|TRBV5-6
TGTGCCAGCAGCCGCCCAGCGAGCAATGAGCAGTTCTTC
CASSRPASNEQFF
>TRBJ1-2|many|.|TRBV30
TGTGCCTGGAGTGCGAGCACCTATGGCTACACCTTC
CAWSASTYGYTF
>TRBJ1-2|many|.|TRBV10-1
TGCGCCAGCAGTGAGGCCAGAAACTATGGCTACACCTTC
CASSEARNYGYTF
>TRBJ1-1|few|.|TRBV6-1
TGTGCCAGCAGCCTTCAAACGAACACTGAAGCTTTCTTT
CASSLQTNTEAFF
>TRBJ2-2|.|.|TRBV2
TGTGCCAGCACTTGGGCCTCGAACACTGGGGAGCTGTTTTTT
CASTWASNTGELFF
>TRBJ1-1|.|.|TRBV7-3
TGTGCCGGCAGCTTAAGACCGAACACTGAAGCTTTCTTT
CAGSLRPNTEAFF
>TRBJ2-3|many|TRBD2|TRBV11-2
TGTGCCAGCACCCCGGGGGGGGCAGATACGCAGTATTTT
CASTPGGADTQYF
>TRBJ2-1|many|TRBD2|TRBV19
TGTGCCAGTACCTCACGGGGGGGAGGAAGCTCCTACAATGAGCAGTTCTTC
CASTSRGGGSSYNEQFF
>TRBJ1-1|many|.|TRBV11-2
TGTGCCAGCAGCTTCGTCAGGGAGAACACTGAAGCTTTCTTT
CASSFVRENTEAFF
>TRBJ2-2|many|TRBD2|TRBV12-3/TRBV12-4
TGTGCCAGCAGTTTCCTCGTTTACGCCGGGACTAGCGGGATGAACACCGGGGAGCTGTTTTTT
CASSFLVYAGTSGMNTGELFF
>TRBJ2-1|many|.|TRBV5-1
TGCGCCAGCAGCCCGACTAATCCGGGACAGCAGTTCTTC
CASSPTNPGQQFF
>TRBJ1-1|.|.|TRBV6-1
TGTGCCAGCAGACGGGAGGGAGGATCTGAAGCTTTCTTT
CASRREGGSEAFF
>TRBJ2-6|many|.|TRBV19
TGTGCCAGTAGTATAGCCCGCCCTTTCTCTGGGGCCAACGTCCTGACTTTC
CASSIARPFSGANVLTF